This passage covers 17 T cell receptor beta chains from one sample sequenced in a study of early T cells in non-severe SARS-CoV-2 infection. TCRdb passed the 5' RACE reads through MiXCR, listing each CDR3 protein once. The sample includes roughly 25,000 distinct CDR3 sequences, 4.3% seen only once; the top ten take approximately 15%. The specimen sequenced was whole blood. The receptors here all came from an adult who was a healthcare worker with PCR-confirmed SARS-CoV-2 infection or an uninfected control (not recorded which).

This clonotype came up many times. This chain uses TRBV7-8 with TRBJ2-7, with TRBD2 as a possible D gene (5 bases). The CDR3 extends over 13 amino acids. The ends were cut back, 0 bases at V and 2 bases at J, with 5 bases in the middle. CDR1 and CDR2 from the germline V gene are SGHVS and FQNEAQ. In DNA form, the CDR3 reads TGTGCCAGCAGCTTAGCCGGGGCCTACGAGCAGTACTTC. Its protein is CASSLAGAYEQYF. Using reference TRBV7-8 and TRBJ2-7 for the parts outside the CDR3, the full variable domain is GAGVSQSPRYKVAKRGQDVALRCDPISGHVSLFWYQQALGQGPEFLTYFQNEAQLDKSGLPSDRFFAERPEGSVSTLKIQRTQQEDSAVYLCASSLAGAYEQYFGPGTRLTVT.

This clonotype was seen at least ten times. This chain uses TRBV6-2 or TRBV6-3 with TRBJ2-7; a possible D gene is TRBD1 (6 bases). The V gene's germline CDR1 is MNHEY and CDR2 SVGEGT. The length of the CDR3 is 13 residues. V lost 6 bases and J 2 bases, leaving 11 bases between the germline ends. The CDR3: CASSTGHPYEQYF. CDR3 nucleotide sequence: TGTGCCAGCAGCACGGGACATCCCTACGAGCAGTACTTC.

This clonotype was seen ten or more times. V gene TRBV12-3 or TRBV12-4 combines with J gene TRBJ2-2; D remains ambiguous. CDR3 length: 12 amino acids. V was trimmed by 10 bases and J by 4 bases, leaving 10 bases between them. The CDR3 sequence: CATYVSTGELFF. The CDR3, as DNA: TGTGCCACGTATGTGTCCACCGGGGAGCTGTTTTTT.

This clonotype was picked up many times. The V and J genes are TRBV18 and TRBJ2-7; TRBD2 is a possible D gene (5 bases). V lost 8 bases and J 4 bases, leaving 18 bases between the germline ends. CDR3 length: 14 residues. Germline CDR1 KGHSH, CDR2 LQKENI. CDR3 bases: TGTGCCAGCACGACCTCCACCCGAGGGTACGAGCAGTACTTC. It encodes CASTTSTRGYEQYF.

A few counts support this clonotype. This chain connects TRBV5-4 to TRBJ2-1; a possible D gene is TRBD2 (6 bases). Germline loops: CDR1 SGHNT, CDR2 YYREEE (reference sequence). The V gene lost 1 base and the J gene lost 9 bases, with 17 bases spanning the gap. The CDR3 spans 15 residues. CDR3 DNA sequence: TGTGCCAGCAGCTTGCGCGGAGTTCAGGGAGGTGAGCAGTTCTTC. This encodes CASSLRGVQGGEQFF.

Many counts were recorded for this clonotype. The DNA for the CDR3 is TGTGCCAGCAGCTCTTCTCGGACAGGGGGCAGAGAGACCCAGTACTTC. It is translated as CASSSSRTGGRETQYF. V gene TRBV11-3 combines with J gene TRBJ2-5, with 11 bases lining up with TRBD1. The V and J ends lost 4 bases and 4 bases, in that order; junction bases with no gene match: 8. This CDR3 has 16 residues. Germline V lookup: CDR1 SGHNT, CDR2 YENEEA.

V is TRBV6-5 and J is TRBJ2-6; D is unclear. The CDR3 sequence is 14 residues long. V was clipped by 7 bases and J by 1 base, with 8 bases between them. Germline V gene sequence: CDR1 MNHEY, CDR2 SVGAGI. The CDR3 DNA sequence: TGTGCCAGCACCCTTTTATCTGGGGCCAACGTCCTGACTTTC. It is translated as CASTLLSGANVLTF.

This clonotype was observed at least ten times. The J gene is TRBJ2-1, the V gene TRBV11-3, with D uncertain. The germline V gene encodes CDR1 SGHNT and CDR2 YENEEA. V gave up 1 base and J gave up 7 bases, with 11 bases separating them. The CDR3 contains 14 residues. The CDR3 DNA follows: TGTGCCAGCAGCTTAGTGAGTGGGCGGAATGAGCAGTTCTTC. Amino acids: CASSLVSGRNEQFF.

This clonotype was picked up many times. The chain recombines TRBV5-6 with TRBJ2-7; a possible D gene is TRBD1 (6 bases). The germline gives CDR1 SGHDT, CDR2 YYEEEE. V lost 0 bases and J lost 7, with 11 bases in between. This CDR3 contains 13 residues. As DNA, the CDR3 is TGTGCCAGCAGCTTGGTGGGGGCGCGTGAGCAGTACTTC. Translated: CASSLVGAREQYF.

This clonotype came up a few times. J is TRBJ2-7 and V is TRBV6-2 or TRBV6-3, with 12 bases fitting TRBD2. Germline CDR1 reads MNHEY; CDR2 reads SVGEGT. The CDR3 sequence is 15 residues long. The junction had 8 bases not matched to a gene; V was cut back by 6 bases and J by 5 bases. The CDR3 region has the DNA TGTGCCAGCAGAAAACTAGCGGGGGGCCGCCACGAGCAGTACTTC. Translating gives CASRKLAGGRHEQYF.

Only a few counts were recorded for this clonotype. In DNA form, the CDR3 reads TGCGCCAGCAGCCCATCCAGGCACCCAACTAGCCTTGAGCAGTTCTTC. It specifies CASSPSRHPTSLEQFF. The chain couples TRBV4-3 to TRBJ2-1; a possible D gene is TRBD2 (6 bases). Deletions cut 4 bases from V and 9 bases from J, with 22 bases between. Germline V gene sequence: CDR1 LGHNA, CDR2 YSLEER. The CDR3 extends over 16 amino acids.

Of note for this clonotype: A much larger clone differs by one base, so this may be a read error. The genes are TRBV7-2 and TRBJ2-3; 7 nucleotides line up with TRBD2. This CDR3 comprises 14 residues. Germline V gene data show CDR1 as SGHTA and CDR2 as FQGNSA. The CDR3 sequence is CASSRTRGPDTRYF. CDR3 bases: TGTGCCAGCAGCAGGACTAGAGGCCCAGATACGCGGTATTTT.

This clonotype was counted at least ten times. This chain links TRBV7-8 with TRBJ2-2; D gene uncertain. There are 12 residues in the CDR3. Germline CDR1 reads SGHVS; CDR2 reads FQNEAQ. V dropped 2 bases and J dropped 7 bases, with 5 bases sitting between them. The CDR3 nucleotides read TGTGCCAGCAGCTTAACTCTCGGGGAGCTGTTTTTT. This gives the protein CASSLTLGELFF.

The table lists this clonotype with many counts. The chain joins TRBV28 to TRBJ2-7; 10 bases line up with TRBD2. V gave up 6 bases and J gave up 4 bases; unmatched junction bases: 12. The CDR3 length is 16 residues. The V gene's germline CDR1 is MDHEN and CDR2 SYDVKM. DNA of the CDR3: TGTGCCAGCAGCCTAACCCTTCCTAGCGGGAGATACGAGCAGTACTTC. Its protein is CASSLTLPSGRYEQYF. Using reference TRBV28 and TRBJ2-7 for the parts outside the CDR3, the full variable domain is DVKVTQSSRYLVKRTGEKVFLECVQDMDHENMFWYRQDPGLGLRLIYFSYDVKMKEKGDIPEGYSVSREKKERFSLILESASTNQTSMYLCASSLTLPSGRYEQYFGPGTRLTVT.

This clonotype was counted many times. The J gene is TRBJ2-1, the V gene TRBV4-2, with 7 bases that match TRBD1. Germline CDR1 reads LGHNA; CDR2 reads YNFKEQ. Trimming took 0 bases from V and 2 from J; bases not matched to a gene: 4. This CDR3 has 16 amino acids. As DNA, the CDR3 is TGTGCCAGCAGCCAAGATGAAGGGGGCCCCTACAATGAGCAGTTCTTC. Its protein is CASSQDEGGPYNEQFF.

The chain uses TRBV20-1 and TRBJ2-6, with 7 positions matching TRBD1. V lost 4 bases to trimming and J lost 0 bases; unmatched junction nucleotides: 9. The CDR3 consists of 17 residues. The germline V gene encodes CDR1 DFQATT and CDR2 SNEGSKA (reference sequence). The CDR3 bases are TGCAGTGCTACGGGACAGTGGATAAGCTCTGGGGCCAACGTCCTGACTTTC. It encodes CSATGQWISSGANVLTF.

In this sample, this clonotype turned up many times. V usage is TRBV2 and J usage is TRBJ2-1, with D uncertain. Germline V gene sequence: CDR1 SNHLY, CDR2 FYNNEI. The CDR3 spans 15 residues. V lost 7 bases and J lost 4, with 17 bases in between. The CDR3 nucleotides are TGTGCCAGCATCCCAGACACGTCGGGTTACAATGAGCAGTTCTTC. Protein sequence: CASIPDTSGYNEQFF.